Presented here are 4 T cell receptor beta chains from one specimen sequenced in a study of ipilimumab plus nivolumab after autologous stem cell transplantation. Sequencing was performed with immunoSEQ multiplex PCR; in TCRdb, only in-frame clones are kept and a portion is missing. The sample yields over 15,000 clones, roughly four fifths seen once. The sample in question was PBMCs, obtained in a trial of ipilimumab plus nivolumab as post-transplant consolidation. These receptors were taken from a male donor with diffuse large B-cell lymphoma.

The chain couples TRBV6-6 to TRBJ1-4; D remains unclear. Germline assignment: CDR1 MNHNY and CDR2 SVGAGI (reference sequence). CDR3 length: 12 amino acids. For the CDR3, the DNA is TGTGCTGCTGGGAGGGCTAATGAAAAACTGTTTTTT. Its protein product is CAAGRANEKLFF.

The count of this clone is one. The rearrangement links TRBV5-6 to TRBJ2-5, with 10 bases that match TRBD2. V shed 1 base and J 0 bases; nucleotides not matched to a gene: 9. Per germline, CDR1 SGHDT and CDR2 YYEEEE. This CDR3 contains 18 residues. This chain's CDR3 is CASSLTGTSAWNQETQYF. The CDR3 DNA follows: TGTGCCAGCAGCTTGACCGGGACTAGCGCTTGGAACCAAGAGACCCAGTACTTC. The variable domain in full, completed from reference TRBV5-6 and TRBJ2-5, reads DAGVTQSPTHLIKTRGQQVTLRCSPKSGHDTVSWYQQALGQGPQFIFQYYEEEERQRGNFPDRFSGHQFPNYSSELNVNALLLGDSALYLCASSLTGTSAWNQETQYFGPGTRLLVL.

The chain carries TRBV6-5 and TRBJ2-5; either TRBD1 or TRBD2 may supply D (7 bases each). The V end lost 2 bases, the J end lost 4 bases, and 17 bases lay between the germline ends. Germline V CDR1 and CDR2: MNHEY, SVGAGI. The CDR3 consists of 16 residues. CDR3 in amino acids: CASSYGTGRGRETQYF. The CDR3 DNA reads TGTGCCAGCAGTTACGGAACGGGGAGGGGGCGAGAGACCCAGTACTTC.

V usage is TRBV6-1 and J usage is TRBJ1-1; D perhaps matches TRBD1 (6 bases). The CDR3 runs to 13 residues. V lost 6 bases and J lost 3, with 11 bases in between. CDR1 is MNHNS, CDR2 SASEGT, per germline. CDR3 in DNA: TGTGCCAGCAGCCAGAACAGGGACACTGAAGCTTTCTTT. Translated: CASSQNRDTEAFF.